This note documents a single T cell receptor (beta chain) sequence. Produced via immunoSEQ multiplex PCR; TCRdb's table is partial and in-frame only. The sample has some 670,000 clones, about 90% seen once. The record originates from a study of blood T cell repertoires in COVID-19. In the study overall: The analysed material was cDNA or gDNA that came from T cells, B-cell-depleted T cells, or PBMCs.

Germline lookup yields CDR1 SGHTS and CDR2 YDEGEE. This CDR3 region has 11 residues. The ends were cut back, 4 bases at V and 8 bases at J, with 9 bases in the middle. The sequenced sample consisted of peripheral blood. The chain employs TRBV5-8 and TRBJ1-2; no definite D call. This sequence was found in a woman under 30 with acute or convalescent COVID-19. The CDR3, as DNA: TGTGCCAGCAGCCCGTTAGTGGGCTACACCTTC. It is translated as CASSPLVGYTF.